A selection of T cell receptor beta chains follows, all from one sample in a study of blood T cell repertoires in COVID-19. Profiled with immunoSEQ multiplex PCR; TCRdb holds only in-frame clones, not every one. Of around 330,000 clones detected, 70% to 90% appear once; the ten largest clones hold 1.5% to 2%. Sample: peripheral blood. The receptors were gathered from a young woman with COVID-19, enrolled during active disease. Both conserved end residues are part of each CDR3. Each record gives: clone size, V gene, D gene, J gene, CDR3 protein, CDR3 DNA. D genes are given only for firm matches. Some rows have no size entry. The others give once, few or many, or a class for an expanded clone.

-,TRBV18,-,TRBJ1-1,CASSPGAGRDTEAFF,TGTGCCAGCTCACCGGGGGCAGGGAGGGACACTGAAGCTTTCTTT
few,TRBV6-2/TRBV6-3,TRBD1,TRBJ2-7,CASSSPRTTGGYEQYF,TGTGCCAGCAGTTCCCCCAGAACGACAGGGGGCTACGAGCAGTACTTC
-,TRBV6-5,TRBD2,TRBJ2-7,CASSQRGYEQYF,TGTGCCAGCAGCCAGCGGGGGTACGAGCAGTACTTC
-,TRBV27,TRBD2,TRBJ2-3,CASSLKAGASTDTQYF,TGTGCCAGCAGTTTAAAAGCGGGGGCGAGCACAGATACGCAGTATTTT
-,TRBV18,-,TRBJ1-1,CASSRMAENTEAFF,TGTGCCAGCTCAAGAATGGCAGAGAACACTGAAGCTTTCTTT
-,TRBV30,-,TRBJ1-2,CAWMGWGGYYGYTF,TGTGCCTGGATGGGGTGGGGCGGCTACTATGGCTACACCTTC
once,TRBV25-1,-,TRBJ1-4,CASRGHRNEKLFF,TGTGCCAGCAGAGGACACCGTAATGAAAAACTGTTTTTT
-,TRBV7-8,TRBD1,TRBJ1-4,CASSLGQGGVVREKLFF,TGTGCCAGCAGCCTGGGACAGGGAGGCGTAGTTAGAGAAAAACTGTTTTTT
-,TRBV24-1,-,TRBJ2-2,CATSDGGELFF,TGTGCCACCAGTGACGGCGGGGAGCTGTTTTTT
-,TRBV13,TRBD2,TRBJ2-1,CASSLEGLAGEGYEQFF,TGTGCCAGCAGCTTAGAGGGACTAGCGGGGGAAGGATATGAGCAGTTCTTC